These 8 T cell receptor beta chains were sequenced from one sample in a study of Graves' ophthalmopathy and Graves' hyperthyroidism. The study amplified TCR beta CDR3 regions using RNA transcripts. First-round RT-PCR with HTBI primers preceded a second-round multiplex PCR. Each CDR3 protein gets one entry after TCRdb re-called the multiplex PCR reads with MiXCR. The sample lists 560,000 or so distinct CDR3 sequences, 39% occurring once. Sequenced: peripheral blood or thyroid tissue (not recorded which). These receptors were taken from an adult man with Graves' hyperthyroidism.

The chain recombines TRBV10-3 with TRBJ1-4; D is uncertain. Trimming cost V 0 bases and J 0 bases, with 14 bases left between them. The CDR3 consists of 18 residues. The V gene's germline CDR1 is ENHRY and CDR2 SYGVKD. The CDR3 DNA follows: TGTGCCATCAGTGAGTCCGGGCAGAATGCCGCAACTAATGAAAAACTGTTTTTT. This encodes CAISESGQNAATNEKLFF.

This clonotype was recorded once. The chain combines TRBV19 with TRBJ2-5, with TRBD1 as a possible D gene (6 bases). The better agreement between TRBJ2-1 and the DNA end casts doubt on the J call. Germline V gives CDR1 LNHDA, CDR2 SQIVND (reference sequence). The CDR3 spans 16 residues. The CDR3 coding sequence is TGTGCCAGTAGTCATACTGCACAGGGTCGGGACAATGAGCAGTTCTTC. It translates to CASSHTAQGRDNEQFF.

Concerning this clonotype: Germline is not matched at one junction end, which may reflect a read error. This chain connects TRBV6-5 to TRBJ2-2; D might be TRBD2 (5 bases). This CDR3 has 14 amino acids. Germline CDR1 reads MNHEY; CDR2 reads SVGAGI. Written as DNA, the CDR3 is TGTGCCAGCAGTTACCTGACGAACACCGGGGAGCCGTTTTTT. Amino acid sequence: CASSYLTNTGEPFF.

This clonotype has just a few counts. The chain uses TRBV27 and TRBJ2-5; D might be TRBD1 (5 bases). Germline-derived CDR1 and CDR2 are MNHEY and SMNVEV (reference sequence). This CDR3 comprises 12 residues. Deletions cut 2 bases from V and 7 bases from J, with 8 bases between. The CDR3 region is CASSLGAGTQYF. The CDR3 coding sequence is TGTGCCAGCAGTTTAGGGGCAGGGACCCAGTACTTC.

CDR3: CASSPSSGLYNEQFF. The CDR3 DNA reads as TGTGCCAGCAGCCCATCTAGCGGGTTGTACAATGAGCAGTTCTTC. The J gene is TRBJ2-1, the V gene TRBV7-3; 8 nucleotides line up with TRBD2. The CDR3 extends over 15 amino acids. Germline values: CDR1 SGHTA, CDR2 FQGTGA. The V gene end was trimmed by 5 bases and the J gene end by 4 bases; junction bases not matched to a gene: 7.

V and J are TRBV27 and TRBJ2-3; D is perhaps TRBD1 (6 bases). The CDR3 is 16 residues long. The germline V gene encodes CDR1 MNHEY and CDR2 SMNVEV (reference sequence). Trimming removed 5 bases at V and 1 base at J, with 16 bases between. The DNA of the CDR3 is TGTGCCAGCAGTGAGACAGGACCGGATGGCACAGATACGCAGTATTTT. The encoded protein is CASSETGPDGTDTQYF.

This clonotype was observed at least ten times. The genes are TRBV7-2 and TRBJ2-2, with 12 bases matching TRBD2. Germline V lookup: CDR1 SGHTA, CDR2 FQGNSA. The CDR3 is made up of 15 amino acids. V dropped 5 bases and J dropped 3; count of bases not matched to a gene: 1. The CDR3 sequence is CASSPSGGDTGELFF. The CDR3 bases are TGTGCCAGCAGCCCTAGCGGGGGGGACACCGGGGAGCTGTTTTTT.

This clonotype was counted ten times or more. The genes are TRBV12-3 or TRBV12-4 and TRBJ1-2, with a tentative D call TRBD1 (5 bases). The CDR3 runs 14 residues. V gave up 5 bases and J gave up 5 bases, with 15 bases separating them. This CDR3 reads CASSRGTDYYGYTF. CDR3 coding DNA: TGTGCCAGCAGTCGCGGGACGGACTATTATGGCTACACCTTC.